This paragraph reports one TCR beta chain. Its antigen is still unknown. Antigen-specific CD4+ T cells were expanded (with viral peptide pools) by the ViraFEST assay ahead of sequencing. Following 10 days of culture, CD4+ T cells were isolated. Participants completed two doses of the BNT162b2 or mRNA-1273 vaccine. Half-medium replacement with IL-2 medium occurred on days 3 and 7. The data originate from a study of vaccination effects on CD4 cells after COVID-19. Sequencing used immunoSEQ multiplex PCR; TCRdb keeps in-frame clones, though not all of them. The data contain tens of thousands of clones, about 73% of them seen just once; the ten biggest clones take up under 9%. The receptor's source is a human donor who received a COVID-19 vaccine. Sequenced material: CD4+ T cells from PBMCs cultured with SARS-CoV-2 spike peptides, taken after COVID-19 vaccination.

The CDR3 spells CASSDGGYGYTF. The CDR3, as DNA: TGTGCCAGCAGCGATGGGGGATATGGCTACACCTTC. V is TRBV3-1 (or the pseudogene TRBV3-2) and J is TRBJ1-2; D is perhaps TRBD1 (5 bases). The ends were cut back, 5 bases at V and 5 bases at J, with 9 bases in the middle. The CDR3 runs to 12 residues. CDR1 LGHDT and CDR2 YNNKEL come from the germline V gene (reference sequence).